Included here is one T cell receptor (beta chain) sequence, with context. This record belongs to a study of blood T cell repertoires in COVID-19. The CDR3 covers 14 residues. V dropped 7 bases and J dropped 6; count of bases not matched to a gene: 11. Germline V CDR1 and CDR2: LNHDA, SQIVND (reference sequence). Sequencing was performed with immunoSEQ multiplex PCR; in TCRdb, only in-frame clones are kept and a portion is missing. The table lists fewer than 350,000 clones, roughly 90% of them singletons. The source material was peripheral blood. The chain uses TRBV19 and TRBJ1-1, with 7 bases matching TRBD1. The receptor's source is a man between 18 and 35 years old with active or convalescent COVID-19. As DNA, the CDR3 is TGTGCCAGTATATCGGGAGGGGGCCTCTCTGAAGCTTTCTTT. Protein product: CASISGGGLSEAFF.